The clone carrying this T cell receptor (beta chain) was picked up a small number of times. The sample is drawn from a study of blood T cells in healthy people across ages. On the study more broadly: About one barcoded beta molecule per two T cells was captured by template switching.

CDR3 length: 15 amino acids. In germline, CDR1 is SGDLS, CDR2 YYNGEE. Trimming took off 3 bases at V and 4 bases at J, with 16 bases between the two ends. A second PCR of about 6 to 11 cycles used a sample-barcoded 5' primer and a J-beta primer mix. TCRdb processed the 5' RACE reads anew with MiXCR; each CDR3 protein has one entry. Of 250,000 to 300,000 distinct CDR3 sequences in the sample, 25% to 30% were seen once. This sequence originates from a woman in her seventies in good health. The rearrangement links TRBV9 to TRBJ1-1, with D perhaps TRBD1 (5 bases). The sequenced material came from blood. CDR3 protein: CASSGGRGGATEAFF. Written as DNA, the CDR3 is TGTGCCAGCAGCGGGGGCCGAGGAGGGGCCACTGAAGCTTTCTTT.